This TCR beta chain was profiled in a study of breast tumors, draining lymph nodes, adjacent tissues. Whole-study results and caveats: That most tumor T cells come from lymph nodes remained unproven. Tumor and nontumor repertoires were significantly more similar in luminal-like than in basal-like breast cancer. Data fit most tumor T cells coming from lymph node, expanding in tumor. Tumor repertoires ranked between lymph nodes and nontumor tissue in diversity, with V and J gene preferences.

Regarding this clonotype: The antigen is undetermined.

Trimming removed 8 bases at V and 2 bases at J, with 8 bases between. This CDR3 has 11 amino acids. Looked up from germline, CDR1 is DFQATT and CDR2 is SNEGSKA (reference sequence). MiXCR was run by TCRdb on the multiplex PCR reads, yielding one entry per CDR3 protein. The profile covers 50,000 to 75,000 distinct CDR3 sequences, with around 52% appearing a single time and around 19% taken by the ten largest. Source material: breast tumor tissue. The receptor was derived from a female donor with breast cancer. Some clones in this sample may be carry-over from other donors' samples. The rearrangement joins TRBV20-1 to TRBJ2-3; no reliable D call. CDR3 amino acids: CSPSVTDTQYF. In DNA form, the CDR3 reads TGCAGTCCCTCTGTCACAGATACGCAGTATTTT.